The subject of this entry is one TCR beta chain. Original methodology: Nucleated cell number was recorded as an estimate derived from reference gene primer amplification. Repertoires were generated with immunoSEQ multiplex PCR, while TCRdb's copy carries only in-frame clones and drops some. Clone size and the V and J calls come from that table; the DNA yielded D and trimming. The sample lists 150,000 to 190,000 clones, 70% to 90% occurring once. This entry belongs to a study of blood T cell repertoires in COVID-19. The overall study: COVID-19 samples from acute and convalescent phases originated in the United States, Italy and Spain. PBMCs, B-cell-depleted T cells, or T cells were the source of the cDNA or gDNA that made up the material.

The Seattle site enrolled patients during active infection and followed them longitudinally. Trimming took off 6 bases at V and 4 bases at J, with 16 bases between the two ends. From germline, CDR1 is SGHTA and CDR2 FQGTGA. The CDR3 covers 15 residues. The V call is TRBV7-3, the J call TRBJ2-1; the D gene is possibly TRBD1 (6 bases). The specimen sequenced was peripheral blood. The clonotype comes from a woman aged 55-69 years with COVID-19, enrolled during active disease. Here the CDR3 DNA reads TGTGCCAGCAGTACCGGGACACCTTCTTACAATGAGCAGTTCTTC. It is translated as CASSTGTPSYNEQFF.